A selection of T cell receptor beta chains follows, all from one sample in a study of cytomegalovirus exposure and HLA in healthy donors. Using immunoSEQ multiplex PCR, the repertoire was profiled, and TCRdb retains in-frame clones only, with some absent. The sample lists more than 95,000 clones; around 64% were seen once. Sequencing was done on a sample of PBMCs. These TCRs come from a man between 60 and 75 years old in good health and CMV-seronegative. Both conserved end residues are part of each CDR3. The D gene is left open where the match is weak. The size field is filled for only some rows; it gives once, few, many or a size class.

J gene	CDR3 length	D gene	V gene	clone size	CDR3 DNA	CDR3 protein
TRBJ1-6	16	.	TRBV11-2	few	TGTGCCAGCAGCTTTACAGGTGTACCCTATAATTCACCCCTCCACTTT	CASSFTGVPYNSPLHF
TRBJ2-7	12	.	TRBV4-1	.	TGCGCCAGCGGGGACTGGTCCTACGAGCAGTACTTC	CASGDWSYEQYF
TRBJ2-7	14	.	TRBV11-3	few	TGTGCCAGCAGCTTAGTCCAGGGCCGGTTTGAGCAGTACTTC	CASSLVQGRFEQYF
TRBJ2-2	14	TRBD2	TRBV7-7	few	TGTGCCAGCCGGGGCGGGAGCAACACCGGGGAGCTGTTTTTT	CASRGGSNTGELFF
TRBJ1-1	14	TRBD1	TRBV7-2	.	TGTGCCAGCAGTTGGACAGGGGGCAACACTGAAGCTTTCTTT	CASSWTGGNTEAFF
TRBJ2-7	13	TRBD1	TRBV15	once	TGTGCCACGAGACAGGGCTTTGACTACGAGCAGTACTTC	CATRQGFDYEQYF
TRBJ2-7	17	.	TRBV4-2	few	TGTGCCAGCAGCCACCGCCGCGACTTACTAAGCTCCTACGAGCAGTACTTC	CASSHRRDLLSSYEQYF
TRBJ2-7	12	.	TRBV28	.	TGTGCCAGCAGCTCAGGGACTTTCCCCGGGTACTTC	CASSSGTFPGYF
TRBJ1-2	14	.	TRBV19	once	TGTGCCAGTAGTACGGCGGGAACTAACTATGGCTACACCTTC	CASSTAGTNYGYTF
TRBJ2-1	18	TRBD2	TRBV2	.	TGTGCCAGCAGTGCCGGGACTAGCGGGCTAGCCCAGGACAGTGAGCAGTTCTTC	CASSAGTSGLAQDSEQFF
TRBJ2-7	14	TRBD1	TRBV6-5	.	TGTGCCAGCAGTCGGGGGGACAGGGTCTACGAGCAGTACTTC	CASSRGDRVYEQYF
TRBJ1-3	14	.	TRBV19	.	TGTGCCAGTAGCCTTCAGGGAGGTGGAAACACCATATATTTT	CASSLQGGGNTIYF
TRBJ2-7	14	.	TRBV28	few	TGTGCCAGTAGAACTAACTTTCTCTCCTACGAGCAGTACTTC	CASRTNFLSYEQYF
TRBJ1-4	16	TRBD1	TRBV5-1	.	TGCGCCAGCAGCCCCGGCGGGACAGGGCGGGATGAAAAACTGTTTTTT	CASSPGGTGRDEKLFF
TRBJ2-7	16	TRBD1	TRBV15	.	TGTGCCACCAGCAGCGATCGGACAGGGAAAGGCAACGAGCAGTACTTC	CATSSDRTGKGNEQYF
TRBJ2-2	14	TRBD2	TRBV5-1	.	TGCGCCAGCAATAGCGGGACGGGCACCGGGGAGCTGTTTTTT	CASNSGTGTGELFF
TRBJ2-2	16	.	TRBV5-5	.	TGTGCCAGCAGCACCAGGGGTTCTCCGAACACCGGGGAGCTGTTTTTT	CASSTRGSPNTGELFF
TRBJ1-3	14	.	TRBV7-3	.	TGTGCCAGCATCCCGGGGGGGACTGGAAACACCATATATTTT	CASIPGGTGNTIYF
TRBJ1-6	13	.	TRBV7-6	.	TGTGCCAGCAGCTTGCAGGGTAACTCACCCCTCCACTTT	CASSLQGNSPLHF
TRBJ1-5	15	TRBD1	TRBV28	few	TGTGCCAGCAGTTCACCGGGACAGGGCCCTCGGCCCCAGCATTTT	CASSSPGQGPRPQHF
TRBJ2-1	20	TRBD1	TRBV7-8	.	TGTGCCAGCAGCAGGCCGGGACAGTGGACTCGCGAGGTCACCTACAATGAGCAGTTCTTC	CASSRPGQWTREVTYNEQFF
TRBJ1-1	15	.	TRBV5-1	.	TGCGCCAGCAGCTTGGCCGGGAAACGGGAAACTGAAGCTTTCTTT	CASSLAGKRETEAFF
TRBJ2-2	16	TRBD1	TRBV5-4	.	TGTGCCAGCAGCTTGGCGGGACAGGGGGCCGGCGGGGAGCTGTTTTTT	CASSLAGQGAGGELFF
TRBJ1-2	16	TRBD1	TRBV5-1	.	TGCGCCAGCAGCTTGGCAGGACAGGGTTCGTCTGATGGCTACACCTTC	CASSLAGQGSSDGYTF
TRBJ1-2	14	TRBD1	TRBV10-3	.	TGTGCCATCAGTGACGAACAGGGGGCGCTCGGCTACACCTTC	CAISDEQGALGYTF
TRBJ1-2	14	TRBD1	TRBV27	.	TGTGCCAGCAAGGGACAGGGCGATAACTATGGCTACACCTTC	CASKGQGDNYGYTF
TRBJ2-7	15	.	TRBV2	.	TGTGCCAGCAGTCCGCCCCGGGACACGGCTACCGGGCAGTACTTC	CASSPPRDTATGQYF
TRBJ2-3	16	.	TRBV28	few	TGTGCCAGCAGTTTAGTTGGGGGGTGGGGCACAGATACGCAGTATTTT	CASSLVGGWGTDTQYF
TRBJ2-2	17	.	TRBV5-5	.	TGTGCCAGCAGCTTAGGATTTGGGCTAGCTGGCACCGGGGAGCTGTTTTTT	CASSLGFGLAGTGELFF
TRBJ2-6	13	.	TRBV5-8	.	TGTGCCAGCAGCTTATATGGGGCCAACGTCCTGACTTTC	CASSLYGANVLTF
TRBJ2-7	14	TRBD2	TRBV5-1	.	TGCGCCAGCAGCTGGGGACTAGCGGGGTACGAGCAGTACTTC	CASSWGLAGYEQYF
TRBJ2-1	14	TRBD2	TRBV18	few	TGTGCCAGCTCACCCTTAGCGGGAGGAGGTGAGCAGTTCTTC	CASSPLAGGGEQFF
TRBJ2-7	16	.	TRBV21-1	.	TGTGCCAGCAGCAAAGTCTGGCGGGTGATTTCCTACGAGCAGTACTTC	CASSKVWRVISYEQYF
TRBJ2-7	17	TRBD2	TRBV27	.	TGTGCCAGCAGTTTGAGGGCTAGCGGGAGGGGCGGCTACGAGCAGTACTTC	CASSLRASGRGGYEQYF
TRBJ2-2	17	TRBD2	TRBV5-4	few	TGTGCCAGCAGCTTGTTGTGGCGGGGGGACCTCACCGGGGAGCTGTTTTTT	CASSLLWRGDLTGELFF
TRBJ2-1	14	TRBD1	TRBV5-1	.	TGCGCCAGCAGCTTGTGGGACAGTTTCAATGAGCAGTTCTTC	CASSLWDSFNEQFF
TRBJ1-3	14	TRBD1	TRBV10-3	.	TGTGCCATCAGCCCAGGGGGCCCTGGAAACACCATATATTTT	CAISPGGPGNTIYF
TRBJ2-7	15	TRBD1	TRBV2	.	TGTGCCAGCAGAGGGGACAGGGTCAGCTCCTACGAGCAGTACTTC	CASRGDRVSSYEQYF
TRBJ2-7	13	.	TRBV21-1	.	TGTGCCAGCAGCAAAGCAGCCTCCTACGAGCAGTACTTC	CASSKAASYEQYF
TRBJ2-1	14	.	TRBV25-1	once	TGTGCCAGCAGAATAACCCAGGTGGGAGGTGAGCAGTTCTTC	CASRITQVGGEQFF
TRBJ2-7	16	TRBD2	TRBV28	.	TGTGCCAGCAGTCCAGGGTTAGCGGGAGGGCAGTACGAGCAGTACTTC	CASSPGLAGGQYEQYF
TRBJ1-2	17	.	TRBV6-1	.	TGTGCCAGCAGTGTTCAATCGTCGTGGGAGTATAACTATGGCTACACCTTC	CASSVQSSWEYNYGYTF
TRBJ2-7	15	TRBD2	TRBV4-1	once	TGCGCCAGCAGCCAAAATAGCGGGGGGGCCTACGAGCAGTACTTC	CASSQNSGGAYEQYF
TRBJ2-3	15	TRBD2	TRBV7-2	.	TGTGCCAGCAGCCTTAGCGGGGGGGGAGGAGATACGCAGTATTTT	CASSLSGGGGDTQYF
TRBJ1-2	15	TRBD1	TRBV5-1	once	TGCGCCAGCAGCCACACGACAGGGTTGGACTATGGCTACACCTTC	CASSHTTGLDYGYTF
TRBJ1-1	10	.	TRBV29-1	medium-sized	TGCAGCACGAGCGACACTGAAGCTTTCTTT	CSTSDTEAFF
TRBJ1-2	15	TRBD1	TRBV6-5	.	TGTGCCAGCAGTTACTCTAGGACAGGGATCGGCGGCTACACCTTC	CASSYSRTGIGGYTF
TRBJ2-7	14	.	TRBV7-9	many	TGTGCCAGCAGCTCTCGCTTTAGCTCCTACGAGCAGTACTTC	CASSSRFSSYEQYF
TRBJ2-7	16	.	TRBV28	.	TGTGCCAGCAGTTCCCGCTTGTCGCTAGCCTCCTACGAGCAGTACTTC	CASSSRLSLASYEQYF
TRBJ1-5	14	.	TRBV4-1	.	TGCGCCAGCAGCCCGTTCGGTGAGAGTCAGCCCCAGCATTTT	CASSPFGESQPQHF